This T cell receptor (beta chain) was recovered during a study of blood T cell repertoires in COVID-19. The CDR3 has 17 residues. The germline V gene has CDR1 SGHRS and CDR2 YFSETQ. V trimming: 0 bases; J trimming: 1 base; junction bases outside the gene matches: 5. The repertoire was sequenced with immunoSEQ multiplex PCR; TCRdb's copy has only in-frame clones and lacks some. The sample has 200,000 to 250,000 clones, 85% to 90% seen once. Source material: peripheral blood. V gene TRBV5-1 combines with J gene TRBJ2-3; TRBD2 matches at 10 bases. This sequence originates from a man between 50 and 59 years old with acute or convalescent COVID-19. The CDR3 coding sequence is TGCGCCAGCAGCTTGGGCCTAGCGGGGGCCCGCACAGATACGCAGTATTTT. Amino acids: CASSLGLAGARTDTQYF.